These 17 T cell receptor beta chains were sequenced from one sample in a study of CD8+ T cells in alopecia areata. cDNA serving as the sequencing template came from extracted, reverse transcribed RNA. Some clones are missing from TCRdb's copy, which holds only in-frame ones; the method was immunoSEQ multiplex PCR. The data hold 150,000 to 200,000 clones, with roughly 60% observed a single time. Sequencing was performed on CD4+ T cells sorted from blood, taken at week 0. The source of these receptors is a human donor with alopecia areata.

The CDR3: CSVRFSGANVLTF. CDR3 sequence (DNA): TGCAGCGTTCGGTTCTCTGGGGCCAACGTCCTGACTTTC. This chain connects TRBV29-1 to TRBJ2-6, with no clear D. The V gene's germline CDR1 is SQVTM and CDR2 ANQGSEA. There are 13 residues in the CDR3. V lost 5 bases and J 0 bases, leaving 5 bases between the germline ends. Drawing the rest from reference TRBV29-1 and TRBJ2-6, the complete variable domain is SAVISQKPSRDICQRGTSLTIQCQVDSQVTMMFWYRQQPGQSLTLIATANQGSEATYESGFVIDKFPISRPNLTFSTLTVSNMSPEDSSIYLCSVRFSGANVLTFGAGSRLTVL.

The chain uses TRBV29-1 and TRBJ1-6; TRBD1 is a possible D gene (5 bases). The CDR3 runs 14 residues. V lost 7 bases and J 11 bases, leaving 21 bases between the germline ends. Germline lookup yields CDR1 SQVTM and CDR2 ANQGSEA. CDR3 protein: CSAAEGQGGTPLHF. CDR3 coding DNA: TGCAGCGCAGCTGAGGGGCAGGGAGGGACACCCCTCCACTTT.

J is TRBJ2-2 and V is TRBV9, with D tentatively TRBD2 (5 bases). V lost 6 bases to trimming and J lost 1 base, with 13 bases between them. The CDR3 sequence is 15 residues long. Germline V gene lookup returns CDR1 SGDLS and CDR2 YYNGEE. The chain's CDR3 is CASNQVGGNTGELFF. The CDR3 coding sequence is TGTGCCAGCAACCAGGTTGGAGGGAACACCGGGGAGCTGTTTTTT.

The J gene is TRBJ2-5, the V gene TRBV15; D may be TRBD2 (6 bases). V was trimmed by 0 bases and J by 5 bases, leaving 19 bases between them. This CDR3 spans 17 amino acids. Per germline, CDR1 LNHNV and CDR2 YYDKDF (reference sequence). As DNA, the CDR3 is TGTGCCACCAGCAGAGACCCGGGGGACCCCGCCTATGAGACCCAGTACTTC. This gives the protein CATSRDPGDPAYETQYF. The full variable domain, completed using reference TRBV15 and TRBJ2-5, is DAMVIQNPRYQVTQFGKPVTLSCSQTLNHNVMYWYQQKSSQAPKLLFHYYDKDFNNEADTPDNFQSRRPNTSFCFLDIRSPGLGDTAMYLCATSRDPGDPAYETQYFGPGTRLLVL.

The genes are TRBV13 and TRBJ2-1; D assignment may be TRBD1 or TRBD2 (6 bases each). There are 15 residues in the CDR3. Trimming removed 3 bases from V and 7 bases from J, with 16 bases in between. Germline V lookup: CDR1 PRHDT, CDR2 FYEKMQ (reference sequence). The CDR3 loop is CASSFFRGLYNEQFF. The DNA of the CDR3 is TGTGCCAGCAGCTTCTTCAGGGGACTCTATAATGAGCAGTTCTTC.

The CDR3 coding sequence is TGTGCCAGCAGCCGGACAGGGGCTCAGCCCCAGCATTTT. Encoded protein: CASSRTGAQPQHF. V usage is TRBV6-5 and J usage is TRBJ1-5; 9 bases match TRBD1. CDR3 length equals 13 residues. The V segment lost 6 bases and the J segment 6 bases; nucleotides outside the gene matches: 3. CDR1 and CDR2 (germline): MNHEY, SVGAGI.

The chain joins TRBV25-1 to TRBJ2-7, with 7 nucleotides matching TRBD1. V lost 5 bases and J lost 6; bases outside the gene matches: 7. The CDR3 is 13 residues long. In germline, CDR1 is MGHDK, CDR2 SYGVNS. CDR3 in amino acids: CASSTTQGREQYF. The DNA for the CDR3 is TGTGCCAGCAGTACCACACAGGGGCGCGAGCAGTACTTC.

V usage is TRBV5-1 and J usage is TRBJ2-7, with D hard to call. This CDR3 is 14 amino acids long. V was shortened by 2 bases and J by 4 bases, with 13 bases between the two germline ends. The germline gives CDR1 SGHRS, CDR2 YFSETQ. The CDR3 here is CASSLSSLGYEQYF. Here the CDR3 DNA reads TGCGCCAGCAGCTTATCGAGTTTGGGGTACGAGCAGTACTTC.

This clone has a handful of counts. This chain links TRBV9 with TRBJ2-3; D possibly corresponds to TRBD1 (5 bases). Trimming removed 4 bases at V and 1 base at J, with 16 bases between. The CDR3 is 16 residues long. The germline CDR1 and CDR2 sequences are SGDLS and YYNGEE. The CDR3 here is CASSLSWGTGTDTQYF. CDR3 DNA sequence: TGTGCCAGCAGCTTGTCCTGGGGCACTGGCACAGATACGCAGTATTTT.

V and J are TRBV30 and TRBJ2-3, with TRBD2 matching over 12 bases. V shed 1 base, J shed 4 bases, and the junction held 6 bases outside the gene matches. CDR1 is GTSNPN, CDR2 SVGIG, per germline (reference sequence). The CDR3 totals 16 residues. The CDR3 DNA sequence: TGTGCCTGGAGTGCTCTAGCGGGGGGGCCGTCAGATACGCAGTATTTT. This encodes CAWSALAGGPSDTQYF. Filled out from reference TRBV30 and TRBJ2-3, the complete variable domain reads SQTIHQWPATLVQPVGSPLSLECTVEGTSNPNLYWYRQAAGRGLQLLFYSVGIGQISSEVPQNLSASRPQDRQFILSSKKLLLSDSGFYLCAWSALAGGPSDTQYFGPGTRLTVL.

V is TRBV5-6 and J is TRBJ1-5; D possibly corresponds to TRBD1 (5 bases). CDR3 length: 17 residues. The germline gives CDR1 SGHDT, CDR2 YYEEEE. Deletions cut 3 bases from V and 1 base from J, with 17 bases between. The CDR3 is CASSSYGGSRSNQPQHF. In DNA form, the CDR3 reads TGTGCCAGCAGCTCCTATGGGGGTTCAAGGAGCAATCAGCCCCAGCATTTT. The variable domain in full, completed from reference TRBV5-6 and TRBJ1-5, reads DAGVTQSPTHLIKTRGQQVTLRCSPKSGHDTVSWYQQALGQGPQFIFQYYEEEERQRGNFPDRFSGHQFPNYSSELNVNALLLGDSALYLCASSSYGGSRSNQPQHFGDGTRLSIL.

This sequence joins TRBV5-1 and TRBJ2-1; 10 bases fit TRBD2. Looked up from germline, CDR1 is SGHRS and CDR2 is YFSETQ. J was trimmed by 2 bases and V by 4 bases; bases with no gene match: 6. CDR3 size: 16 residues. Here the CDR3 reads CASSPRTSGTYNEQFF. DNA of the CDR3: TGCGCCAGCAGCCCCCGGACTAGCGGAACCTACAATGAGCAGTTCTTC.

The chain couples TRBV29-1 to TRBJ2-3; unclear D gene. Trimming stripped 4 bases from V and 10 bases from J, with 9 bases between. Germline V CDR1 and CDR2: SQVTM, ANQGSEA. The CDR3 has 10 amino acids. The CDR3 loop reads CSVGSVSQYF. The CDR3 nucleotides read TGCAGCGTTGGGAGCGTATCGCAGTATTTT.

CDR3 in DNA: TGCAGCGCCGCCCTGAGACAGCGTAGCAACTCTGGGGCCAACGTCCTGACTTTC. The encoded protein is CSAALRQRSNSGANVLTF. V gene TRBV29-1 combines with J gene TRBJ2-6; the D gene is possibly TRBD1 (5 bases). CDR3 length: 18 residues. Germline CDR1 and CDR2: SQVTM and ANQGSEA. Deletions cut 7 bases from V and 0 bases from J, with 22 bases between.

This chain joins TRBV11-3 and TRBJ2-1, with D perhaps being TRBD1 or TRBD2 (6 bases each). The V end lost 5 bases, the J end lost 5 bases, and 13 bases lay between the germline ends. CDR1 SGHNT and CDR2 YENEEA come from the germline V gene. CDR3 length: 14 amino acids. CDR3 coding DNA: TGTGCCAGCAGCAACCCGGGGGCCGACAATGAGCAGTTCTTC. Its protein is CASSNPGADNEQFF.

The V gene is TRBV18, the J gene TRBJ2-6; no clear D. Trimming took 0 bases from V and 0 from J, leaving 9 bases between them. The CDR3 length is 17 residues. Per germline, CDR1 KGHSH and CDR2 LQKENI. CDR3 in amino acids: CASSPPYSTSGANVLTF. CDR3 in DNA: TGTGCCAGCTCACCACCGTACAGCACCTCTGGGGCCAACGTCCTGACTTTC. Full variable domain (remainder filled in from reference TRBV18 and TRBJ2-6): NAGVMQNPRHLVRRRGQEARLRCSPMKGHSHVYWYRQLPEEGLKFMVYLQKENIIDESGMPKERFSAEFPKEGPSILRIQQVVRGDSAAYFCASSPPYSTSGANVLTFGAGSRLTVL.

The CDR3 DNA reads as TGCAGCGCAAGAATAGAGACCACTAACTATGGCTACACCTTC. It yields the protein CSARIETTNYGYTF. This chain joins TRBV29-1 and TRBJ1-2, with D hard to call. In germline, CDR1 is SQVTM, CDR2 ANQGSEA. V lost 7 bases to trimming and J lost 0 bases, with 15 bases between them. CDR3 length: 14 amino acids.